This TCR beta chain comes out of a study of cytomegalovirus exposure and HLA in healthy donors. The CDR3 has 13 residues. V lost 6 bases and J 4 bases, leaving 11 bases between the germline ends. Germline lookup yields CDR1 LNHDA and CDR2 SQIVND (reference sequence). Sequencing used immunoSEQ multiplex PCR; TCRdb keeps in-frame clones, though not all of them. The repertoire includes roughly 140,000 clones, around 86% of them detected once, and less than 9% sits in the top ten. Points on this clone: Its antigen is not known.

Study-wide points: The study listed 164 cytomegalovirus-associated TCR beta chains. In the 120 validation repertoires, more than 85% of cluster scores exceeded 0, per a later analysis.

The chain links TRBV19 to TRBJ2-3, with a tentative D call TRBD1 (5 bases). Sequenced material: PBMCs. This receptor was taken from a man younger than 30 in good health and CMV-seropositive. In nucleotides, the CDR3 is TGTGCCAGTAGGGGGCCAGTTCCAGATACGCAGTATTTT. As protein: CASRGPVPDTQYF.